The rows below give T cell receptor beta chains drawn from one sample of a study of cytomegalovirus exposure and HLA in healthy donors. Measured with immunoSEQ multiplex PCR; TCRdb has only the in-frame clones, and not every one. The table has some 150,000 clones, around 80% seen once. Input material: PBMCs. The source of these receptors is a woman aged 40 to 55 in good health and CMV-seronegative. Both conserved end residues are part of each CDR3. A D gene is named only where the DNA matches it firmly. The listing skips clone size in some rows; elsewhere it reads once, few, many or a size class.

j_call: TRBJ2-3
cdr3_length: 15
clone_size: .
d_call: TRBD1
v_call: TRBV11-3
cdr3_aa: CASSERQGTTDTQYF
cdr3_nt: TGTGCCAGCAGCGAACGACAGGGGACCACAGATACGCAGTATTTT

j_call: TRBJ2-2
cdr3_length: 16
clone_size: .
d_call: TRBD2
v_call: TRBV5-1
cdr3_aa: CASSLVAGDHTGELFF
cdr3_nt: TGCGCCAGCAGCTTGGTAGCGGGAGACCACACCGGGGAGCTGTTTTTT

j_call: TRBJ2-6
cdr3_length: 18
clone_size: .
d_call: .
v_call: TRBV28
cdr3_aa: CASSSPGTPRSGANVLTF
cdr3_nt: TGTGCCAGCAGTTCGCCCGGGACACCCCGCTCTGGGGCCAACGTCCTGACTTTC

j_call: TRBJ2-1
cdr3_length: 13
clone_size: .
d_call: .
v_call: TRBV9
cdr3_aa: CASSVVNGNEQFF
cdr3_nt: TGTGCCAGCAGCGTAGTGAACGGCAATGAGCAGTTCTTC

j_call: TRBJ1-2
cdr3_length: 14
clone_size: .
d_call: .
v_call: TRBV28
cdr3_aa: CASSLSGTPAGYTF
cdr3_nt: TGTGCCAGCAGTTTGAGCGGGACACCCGCTGGCTACACCTTC

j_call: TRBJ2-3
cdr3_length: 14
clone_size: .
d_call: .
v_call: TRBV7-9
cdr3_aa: CASSVGLPVDTQYF
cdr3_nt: TGTGCCAGCAGCGTTGGACTGCCGGTGGATACGCAGTATTTT

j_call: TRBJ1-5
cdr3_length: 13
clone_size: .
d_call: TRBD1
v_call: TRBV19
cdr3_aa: CASKDRVVQPQHF
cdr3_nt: TGTGCCAGTAAGGACAGGGTGGTTCAGCCCCAGCATTTT

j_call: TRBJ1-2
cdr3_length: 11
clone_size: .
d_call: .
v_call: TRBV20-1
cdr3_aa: CSATRSYGYTF
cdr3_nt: TGCAGTGCTACCCGTAGCTATGGCTACACCTTC

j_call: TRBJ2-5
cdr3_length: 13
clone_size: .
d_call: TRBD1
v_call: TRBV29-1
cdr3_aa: CSVVGTGQETQYF
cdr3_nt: TGCAGCGTTGTAGGGACAGGCCAAGAGACCCAGTACTTC

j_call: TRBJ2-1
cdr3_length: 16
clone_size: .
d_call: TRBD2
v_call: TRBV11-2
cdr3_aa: CASSLLVGGRYNEQFF
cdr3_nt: TGTGCCAGCAGCTTATTGGTGGGAGGGCGCTACAATGAGCAGTTCTTC

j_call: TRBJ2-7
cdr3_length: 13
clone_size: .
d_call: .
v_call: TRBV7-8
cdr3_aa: CASSFFGSYEQYF
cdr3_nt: TGTGCCAGCAGCTTTTTCGGGTCCTACGAGCAGTACTTC

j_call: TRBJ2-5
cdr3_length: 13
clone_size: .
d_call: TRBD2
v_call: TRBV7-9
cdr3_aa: CASSLSGGETQYF
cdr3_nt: TGTGCCAGCAGCTTAAGCGGGGGCGAGACCCAGTACTTC

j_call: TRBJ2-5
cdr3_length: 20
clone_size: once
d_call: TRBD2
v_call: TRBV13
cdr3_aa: CASSLYAGLAGVGSQETQYF
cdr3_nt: TGTGCCAGCAGCTTATACGCGGGACTAGCGGGAGTCGGGTCCCAAGAGACCCAGTACTTC

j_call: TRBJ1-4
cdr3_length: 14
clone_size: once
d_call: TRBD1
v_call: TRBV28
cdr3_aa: CASSLQGAGEKLFF
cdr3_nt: TGTGCCAGCAGTTTACAGGGGGCAGGTGAAAAACTGTTTTTT

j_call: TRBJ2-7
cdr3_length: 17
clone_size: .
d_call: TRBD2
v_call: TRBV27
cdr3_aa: CASSPLTTSGITYEQYF
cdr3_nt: TGTGCCAGCAGCCCACTCACGACTAGCGGGATTACCTACGAGCAGTACTTC

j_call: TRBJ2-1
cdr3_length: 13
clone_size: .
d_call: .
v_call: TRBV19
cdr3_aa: CATTVDSGNEQFF
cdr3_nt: TGTGCCACCACGGTGGATAGCGGAAATGAGCAGTTCTTC

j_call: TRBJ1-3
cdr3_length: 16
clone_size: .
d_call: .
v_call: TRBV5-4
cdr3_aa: CASSTAEESSGNTIYF
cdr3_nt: TGTGCCAGCAGCACGGCAGAGGAGAGCTCTGGAAACACCATATATTTT

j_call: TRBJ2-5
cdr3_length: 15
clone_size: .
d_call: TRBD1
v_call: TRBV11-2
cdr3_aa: CASSSYGQGEETQYF
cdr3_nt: TGTGCCAGCAGCTCCTACGGACAGGGAGAAGAGACCCAGTACTTC

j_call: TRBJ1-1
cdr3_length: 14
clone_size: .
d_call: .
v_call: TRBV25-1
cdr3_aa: CASSETATSTEAFF
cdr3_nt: TGTGCCAGCAGTGAGACCGCAACTAGCACTGAAGCTTTCTTT

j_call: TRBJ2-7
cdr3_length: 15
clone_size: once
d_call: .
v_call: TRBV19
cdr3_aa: CASSWGGSAIDEQYF
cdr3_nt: TGTGCCAGTAGTTGGGGCGGTTCCGCTATAGACGAGCAGTACTTC

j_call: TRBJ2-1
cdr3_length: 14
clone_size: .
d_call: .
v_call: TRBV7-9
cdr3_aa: CASLPGGWYNEQFF
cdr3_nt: TGTGCCAGCCTCCCGGGGGGCTGGTACAATGAGCAGTTCTTC

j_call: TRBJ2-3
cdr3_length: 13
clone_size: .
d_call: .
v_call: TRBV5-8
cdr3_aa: CASLRGIADTQYF
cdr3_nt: TGTGCCAGCCTTAGGGGGATTGCAGATACGCAGTATTTT

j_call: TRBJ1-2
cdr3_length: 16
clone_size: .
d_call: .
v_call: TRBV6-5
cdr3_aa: CASSSQINYPRMSYTF
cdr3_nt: TGTGCCAGCAGTTCCCAGATCAACTACCCGCGGATGAGCTACACCTTC

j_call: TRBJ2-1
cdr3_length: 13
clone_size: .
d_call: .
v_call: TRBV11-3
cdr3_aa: CASSRRGQSEQFF
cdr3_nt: TGTGCCAGCAGCAGGAGAGGACAGAGTGAGCAGTTCTTC

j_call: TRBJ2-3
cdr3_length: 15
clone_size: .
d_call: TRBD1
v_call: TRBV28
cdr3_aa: CASSRRTGSTDTQYF
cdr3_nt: TGTGCCAGCAGTCGCCGGACAGGGAGCACAGATACGCAGTATTTT